A selection of T cell receptor beta chains follows, all from one sample in a study of T cells in Graves' hyperthyroidism and ophthalmopathy. TCRdb redid the calling of the multiplex PCR reads with MiXCR, one entry per CDR3 protein. The sample contains 600,000 to 700,000 distinct CDR3 sequences, over 40% of which appear only once. The sample was peripheral blood or thyroid tissue (not recorded which). These receptors all stem from an adult man with Graves' disease, either hyperthyroidism or ophthalmopathy (not recorded which). CDR3s include the opening cysteine and the closing phenylalanine or tryptophan. Each record gives: V gene, clone size, D gene, CDR3 protein. A D gene is named only where the DNA matches it firmly. Some rows mark clone size as missing; the rest say once, few, many or name a class of expanded clone.

TRBV4-1 | . | TRBD2 | CASSSLAGDNSYEQYF
TRBV15 | many | . | CATSRSTGITEAFF
TRBV7-2 | . | . | CASSLAPTNEKLFF
TRBV7-2 | . | TRBD1 | CASRGDRGGYSNQPQHF
TRBV9 | many | . | CASSPIEGGVQYF
TRBV19 | . | TRBD1 | CAKPGTGGSGANVLTF
TRBV6-1 | . | . | CAAWGAGELFF
TRBV29-1 | many | . | CSVEEGAGNTIYF
TRBV25-1 | many | . | CASSEYRETQPQHF
TRBV11-2 | many | TRBD1 | CASSPGTGALGYTF
TRBV20-1 | . | TRBD1 | CSARNLDRGVAPQHF
TRBV2 | many | . | CASSWNGNTEAFF
TRBV10-3 | many | TRBD1 | CAIRIHGQDEAFF
TRBV24-1 | many | . | CATSDRPGVRLNTGELFF
TRBV10-3 | many | . | CAISESRGSGYTF
TRBV2 | . | . | CASSQGGGRNSPLHF
TRBV12-3/TRBV12-4 | many | TRBD1 | CASSATGGEAFF
TRBV24-1 | once | TRBD1 | CATSGTGVIQPQHF
TRBV2 | many | . | CASSDGTDNTGELFF
TRBV24-1 | many | . | CATSATPPNTGELFF
TRBV5-1 | few | TRBD1 | CASSWDRDRGDGYTF
TRBV20-1 | . | TRBD2 | CSARDLAGEFYEQYF
TRBV7-2 | many | TRBD1 | CASSFSSGGMASYEQYF
TRBV5-1 | . | . | CASQARDGSSYEQYF
TRBV25-1 | . | . | CASVAEGGTYGYTF
TRBV19 | . | . | CASYGPGNQPQHF
TRBV2 | . | TRBD1 | CPRLDRDTEAFF
TRBV29-1 | . | TRBD1 | CSGDTVGTDQKLFF
TRBV19 | few | . | CASSRAEGQSSYEQYF
TRBV20-1 | few | . | CSARDLGDTLLGNSPLHF